The clone carrying this T cell receptor beta chain was seen repeatedly, ten times or more. Trimming took off 3 bases at V and 3 bases at J, with 11 bases between the two ends. The length of the CDR3 is 15 residues. The data are from a study of T-cell reconstitution after alpha-beta-depleted transplantation in children. During its preparation, the TCRbeta library received unique molecular identifiers. TCRdb itself ran the PCR reads through MiXCR, one entry per CDR3 protein. The sample lists some 530,000 distinct CDR3 sequences; about 12% were seen once. This sequence joins TRBV12-3 or TRBV12-4 and TRBJ2-2; no clear D. Source: PBMCs from the stem cell graft donor, taken from the stem cell graft. The origin of this receptor is a human donor who donated a stem cell graft to a child with combined immunodeficiency. The CDR3 DNA reads as TGTGCCAGCAGTTTGACTCTAGGTTACACCGGGGAGCTGTTTTTT. This translates into CASSLTLGYTGELFF.